Below, one T cell receptor (beta chain) is given with its context. One end of the junction does not line up with germline, which may come from a read error. Total RNA was isolated from each sample in quantities of at least 5 micrograms. The CDR3 runs 16 residues. Per the germline V gene, CDR1 is MDHEN and CDR2 is SYDVKM. Alongside a J-beta primer mix, a sample-barcoded 5' primer served in a second PCR lasting about 7 to 11 cycles. TCRdb ran MiXCR on the 5' RACE reads and lists one entry per CDR3 protein. This sample has about a million distinct CDR3 sequences, with 35% to 40% found just once. The data belong to a study of blood T cells in healthy people across ages. The wider study: Through template switching, about one barcoded beta molecule was captured per two T cells, as measured in model experiments.

The chain couples TRBV28 to TRBJ2-1; tentative D call: TRBD1 (6 bases). Input material: blood. This TCR came from a man aged 18-30 years in good health. The CDR3 protein is CASSPQGTSSYNEQFF. Here the CDR3 DNA reads TGTGCTAGCAGTCCCCAGGGGACGTCGTCCTACAATGAGCAGTTCTTC. Full variable domain (outside the CDR3, taken from reference TRBV28 and TRBJ2-1): DVKVTQSSRYLVKRTGEKVFLECVQDMDHENMFWYRQDPGLGLRLIYFSYDVKMKEKGDIPEGYSVSREKKERFSLILESASTNQTSMYLCASSPQGTSSYNEQFFGPGTRLTVL.